Listed below are T cell receptor beta chains from one sample, sequenced in a study of blood T cell repertoires in COVID-19. Measured with immunoSEQ multiplex PCR; TCRdb has only the in-frame clones, and not every one. The sample records about 35,000 clones, 82% being singletons. Material for sequencing was peripheral blood. These receptors originate from a man aged 80 or over with active or convalescent COVID-19. Each CDR3 is given with its conserved first and last residue. Fields, in order: CDR3 protein, J gene, clone size, CDR3 length, V gene. The size entry is marked missing in some rows and otherwise reads once, few, many or a size class.

CASSPRLTSGSGSGELFF	TRBJ2-2	NA	18	TRBV18
CASSATATYNEQFF	TRBJ2-1	NA	14	TRBV9
CASSQTLTGSGNTIYF	TRBJ1-3	NA	16	TRBV7-6
CASSSGTGLTNEKLFF	TRBJ1-4	NA	16	TRBV7-8
CASSVIRGTSDTQYF	TRBJ2-3	NA	15	TRBV28
CASKWTGGNADTQYF	TRBJ2-3	NA	15	TRBV11-1
CASSQAGAYEQYF	TRBJ2-7	NA	13	TRBV3-1/TRBV3-2
CASSSSGTTYSPLHF	TRBJ1-6	NA	15	TRBV6-2/TRBV6-3
CASSEAGRGDSGYTF	TRBJ1-2	NA	15	TRBV6-1
CSVACWGEDEQYF	TRBJ2-7	NA	13	TRBV29-1
CASSPGLAPGETQYF	TRBJ2-5	NA	15	TRBV5-1
CASSSGQGAYEQYF	TRBJ2-7	NA	14	TRBV5-1
CATSPERDLNYGYTF	TRBJ1-2	once	15	TRBV15
CASSLGRRTEAFF	TRBJ1-1	NA	13	TRBV28
CASSYGGVSDTGELFF	TRBJ2-2	NA	16	TRBV6-2/TRBV6-3
CASSRGTALGEQYF	TRBJ2-7	NA	14	TRBV2
CASSIHRNRNTEAFF	TRBJ1-1	NA	15	TRBV27
CASSQGLAGGYEQFF	TRBJ2-1	NA	15	TRBV3-1/TRBV3-2
CASRSRQTNTEAFF	TRBJ1-1	NA	14	TRBV6-5
CATSDTGDYGYTF	TRBJ1-2	NA	13	TRBV24-1
CASSQIGTSGRELYEQYF	TRBJ2-7	once	18	TRBV14
CASSLGPGAREQYF	TRBJ2-7	once	14	TRBV5-6
CASSPLPGGTNEKLFF	TRBJ1-4	NA	16	TRBV14
CASGTTLAHGYTF	TRBJ1-2	few	13	TRBV27
CSASLGFSGGVGYTF	TRBJ1-2	NA	15	TRBV20-1
CASSLSLSGNTIYF	TRBJ1-3	few	14	TRBV11-2
CASRQGVETQYF	TRBJ2-5	NA	12	TRBV2
CATSVRPGLAGGPLSYEQYF	TRBJ2-7	NA	20	TRBV15
CATSDNSATGGDLNYGYTF	TRBJ1-2	NA	19	TRBV24-1
CASSTPGRGKYF	TRBJ2-7	few	12	TRBV4-1
CASSEGQRADYEQYF	TRBJ2-7	NA	15	TRBV2
CASRTGLATDTQYF	TRBJ2-3	NA	14	TRBV6-5
CASSRAAGRYF	TRBJ1-6	few	11	TRBV7-9
CASSKPKQGLDYQQYF	TRBJ2-7	NA	16	TRBV2
CASSSIGTSGSWNTQYF	TRBJ2-3	NA	17	TRBV7-9
CASTSVRREQYF	TRBJ2-7	NA	12	TRBV6-5
CASREQGGWTEAFF	TRBJ1-1	NA	14	TRBV6-5
CATSRDRGEETQYF	TRBJ2-5	NA	14	TRBV15
CASSSTGSNTDTQYF	TRBJ2-3	NA	15	TRBV5-1
CASSGRGRFGTEAFF	TRBJ1-1	NA	15	TRBV10-2
CASSPWTSGSPRSSYEQYF	TRBJ2-7	NA	19	TRBV7-2
CASAGDSYEQYF	TRBJ2-7	once	12	TRBV27